This TCR beta chain was recovered during a study of PD-1 blockade in mismatch repair-deficient tumors (dated by TCRdb to the late 2010s). In terms of the full investigation: Between September 2013 and September 2016, 90 or so consecutive patients with approximately 12 mismatch repair-deficient cancer types, all previously treated and progressing, were enrolled in the trial. Deep sequencing of TCR CDR3 regions was used to track tumor-associated T cell clones in peripheral blood of patients responding to PD-1 blockade. What the study reported, not specific to this receptor: Clones residing in the tumor, which were often undetectable in blood before treatment, expanded quickly after pembrolizumab and then contracted, generally before radiologic responses.

The library relied on the immunoSEQ multiplex PCR assay. In its TCRdb copy, this immuneACCESS table keeps in-frame sequences only and misses some clones. Where compared with another copy, unresolved V genes explain less than half of these, and the others have no known cause. Recorded for this sample are 100,000 to 150,000 clones; about 85% of them occurred a single time. The ten largest clonotypes hold about 14% of the sample. A word on this clone: The target of this receptor is not known. Qualities for individual bases were not recorded, and no much larger clone is one base off.

For every enrolled patient, mismatch repair deficiency was confirmed by either polymerase chain reaction or immunohistochemistry. Three patients who responded to pembrolizumab therapy underwent TCR sequencing. In the phase II trial, pembrolizumab PD-1 blockade was tested prospectively in advanced mismatch repair-deficient cancers, no matter which tissue of origin the cancers came from. Peripheral blood T cell samples were serially collected before and at multiple times after PD-1 blockade was started. Blood sampling times were reported as weeks after the first pembrolizumab dose. V was cut back by 0 bases and J by 5 bases, leaving a gap of 13 bases between them. The CDR3 holds 15 amino acids from the cysteine to the phenylalanine. This entry keeps only the CDR3 DNA: 45 bases, framed from base 1. CDR1 and CDR2, looked up from the germline V gene, are MNHEY and SVGAGI.

Specimen: peripheral blood, collected 44 weeks after starting pembrolizumab. Here the chain combines TRBV6-5 and TRBJ1-1; the best D guess is TRBD1, with 6 bases matching. This TCR was sampled from an adult with mismatch repair-deficient cancer. The CDR3 reads CASSYSGGRATEAFF. The nucleotides are TGTGCCAGCAGTTACTCTGGGGGGCGAGCGACTGAAGCTTTCTTT.